The source of this TCR beta chain is a study of T cell clonotyping in hematopoietic cell transplantation. The overall study: Cytoreduction preceded collection of pretransplant recipient samples. Findings and limits, study-wide: At the given depth, recipient repertoires were over 95% de novo clonotypes. Pathologically expanded recipient clonotypes increased progressively from day 30 to day 180 as diversity fell.

The assay was immunoSEQ multiplex PCR, and TCRdb's table has in-frame clones only and misses some. This table holds around 37,000 clones, less than 85% found once. The time point: recipient sample about 28 days before transplant, after cytoreduction. Recipients were bled about 28 days pretransplant and at posttransplant days 30, 100, 180. Of note for this clone: Its antigen is undetermined. Other nucleotide sequences from this sample produce the same CDR3.

This receptor was obtained from a man in his sixties with acute myeloid leukemia. Some clones in this sample may be carry-over from other donors' samples. Sequencing used peripheral blood mononuclear cells, obtained before stem cell transplant.

The CDR3 DNA reads as TGTGCCAGTAGTGAACAGGGTAGGCAGCCCCAGCATTTT. Translated, it gives CASSEQGRQPQHF. This chain joins TRBV19 and TRBJ1-5, with TRBD1 as a possible D gene (6 bases). This CDR3 is 13 amino acids long. The germline V gene has CDR1 LNHDA and CDR2 SQIVND (reference sequence). V lost 5 bases and J 7 bases, leaving 12 bases between the germline ends.